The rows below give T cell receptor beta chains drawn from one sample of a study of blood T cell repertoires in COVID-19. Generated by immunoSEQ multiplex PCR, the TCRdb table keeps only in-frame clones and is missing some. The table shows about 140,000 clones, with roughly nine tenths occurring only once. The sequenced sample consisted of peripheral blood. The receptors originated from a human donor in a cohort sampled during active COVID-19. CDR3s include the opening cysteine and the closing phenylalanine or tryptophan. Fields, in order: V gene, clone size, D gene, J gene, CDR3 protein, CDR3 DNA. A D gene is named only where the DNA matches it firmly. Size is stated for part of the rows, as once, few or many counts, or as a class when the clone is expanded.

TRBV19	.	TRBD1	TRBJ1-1	CASSANGRDRSSNTEAFF	TGTGCCAGTAGTGCAAATGGCCGGGACAGGAGTTCAAACACTGAAGCTTTCTTT
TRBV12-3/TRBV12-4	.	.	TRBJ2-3	CASSPAGALLYF	TGTGCCAGCAGTCCCGCTGGGGCGCTTCTGTATTTT
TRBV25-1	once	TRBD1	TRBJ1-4	CASGLQGDSATNEKLFF	TGTGCCAGCGGCCTACAGGGGGACTCGGCAACTAATGAAAAACTGTTTTTT
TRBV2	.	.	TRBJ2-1	CASSKDRRDNEQFF	TGTGCCAGCAGTAAGGACAGAAGGGACAATGAGCAGTTCTTC
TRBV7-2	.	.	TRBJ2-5	CASSSPGQGAETQYF	TGTGCCAGCAGCTCACCGGGACAAGGGGCAGAGACCCAGTACTTC
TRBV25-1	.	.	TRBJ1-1	CASSELGASAEAFF	TGTGCCAGCAGTGAATTAGGGGCAAGTGCTGAAGCTTTCTTT
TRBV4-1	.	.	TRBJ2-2	CASSQERGGGSNLAGELFF	TGCGCCAGCAGCCAAGAGAGGGGGGGCGGGAGCAACCTCGCCGGGGAGCTGTTTTTT
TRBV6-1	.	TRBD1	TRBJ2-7	CASSEPYRGQYF	TGTGCCAGCAGTGAACCCTACAGGGGGCAGTACTTC
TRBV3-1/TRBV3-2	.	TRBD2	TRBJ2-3	CASSQDPRLALTDTQYF	TGTGCCAGCAGCCAAGATCCGCGACTAGCGCTCACAGATACGCAGTATTTT
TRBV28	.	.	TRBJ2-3	CASSTEGALDAGSYF	TGTGCCAGCAGTACGGAGGGGGCCCTAGACGCGGGTTCGTATTTT
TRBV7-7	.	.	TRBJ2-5	CASSLVGAGSGETQYF	TGTGCTAGCAGCTTAGTCGGGGCGGGGAGCGGAGAGACCCAGTACTTC
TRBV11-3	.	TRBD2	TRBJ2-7	CASSLGTSLAYEQYF	TGTGCCAGCAGCTTGGGGACTAGCCTAGCCTACGAGCAGTACTTC
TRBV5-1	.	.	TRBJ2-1	CASSLARGYYNEQFF	TGCGCCAGCAGCTTGGCCCGGGGGTACTACAATGAGCAGTTCTTC
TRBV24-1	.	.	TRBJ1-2	CATSEGRGSGYTF	TGTGCCACCAGTGAAGGCAGGGGTTCCGGCTACACCTTC
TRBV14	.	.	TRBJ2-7	CASRAGQAGEQYF	TGTGCCAGCAGAGCGGGACAGGCGGGCGAGCAGTACTTC
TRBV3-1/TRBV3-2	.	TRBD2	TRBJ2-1	CASSPPGRGLAPNEQFF	TGTGCCAGCAGCCCTCCCGGAAGGGGACTAGCCCCCAATGAGCAGTTCTTC
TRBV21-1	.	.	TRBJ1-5	CASSNKRSYGNYQPQHF	TGTGCCAGCAGCAATAAAAGGTCGTACGGGAACTATCAGCCCCAGCATTTT
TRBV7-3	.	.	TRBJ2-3	CASSSGKGSTQYF	TGTGCCAGCAGCTCTGGGAAAGGGAGTACGCAGTATTTT
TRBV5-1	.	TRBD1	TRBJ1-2	CASSHNRGGYTF	TGCGCCAGCAGCCATAACAGGGGTGGCTACACCTTC
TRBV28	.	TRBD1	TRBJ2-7	CASSTTGTGAYEQYF	TGTGCCAGCAGTACTACCGGGACAGGGGCCTACGAGCAGTACTTC
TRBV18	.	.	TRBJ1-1	CASSLGPNTEAFF	TGTGCCAGCTCACTGGGGCCGAACACTGAAGCTTTCTTT
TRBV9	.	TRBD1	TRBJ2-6	CASSVGTGRSGANVLTF	TGTGCCAGCAGCGTTGGGACAGGCCGGTCTGGGGCCAACGTCCTGACTTTC
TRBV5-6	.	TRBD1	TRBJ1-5	CASSTRTGGQPQHF	TGTGCCAGCAGCACCAGGACAGGGGGCCAGCCCCAGCATTTT
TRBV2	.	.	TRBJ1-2	CASSPPDYGYTF	TGTGCCAGCAGCCCCCCTGACTATGGCTACACCTTC
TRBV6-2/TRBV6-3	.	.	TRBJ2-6	CASSYLIGIRSSGANVLTF	TGTGCCAGCAGTTACTTAATCGGTATTCGGAGCTCTGGGGCCAACGTCCTGACTTTC
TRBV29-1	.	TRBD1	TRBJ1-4	CSVAQGAFNEKLFF	TGCAGCGTGGCGCAGGGGGCTTTTAATGAAAAACTGTTTTTT
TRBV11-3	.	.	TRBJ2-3	CASSLASLAGLTDTQYF	TGTGCCAGCAGCTTAGCCTCTCTGGCGGGACTCACAGATACGCAGTATTTT
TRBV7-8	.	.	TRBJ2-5	CASSISAPSQETQYF	TGTGCCAGCAGCATTTCCGCGCCGAGCCAAGAGACCCAGTACTTC
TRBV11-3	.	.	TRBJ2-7	CASSLTGGYEQYF	TGTGCCAGCAGCCTAACCGGAGGGTACGAGCAGTACTTC
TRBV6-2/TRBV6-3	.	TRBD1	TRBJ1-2	CASSYWGQGAGYTF	TGTGCCAGCAGTTACTGGGGACAGGGGGCTGGCTACACCTTC
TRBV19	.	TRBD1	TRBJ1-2	CASSPRDRGNRYGYTF	TGTGCCAGTAGTCCTCGTGACAGGGGCAATCGCTATGGCTACACCTTC
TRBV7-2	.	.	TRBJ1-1	CASNTLPNGAEAFF	TGTGCCAGCAATACCCTTCCGAATGGAGCTGAAGCTTTCTTT
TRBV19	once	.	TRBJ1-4	CASSDEATNEKLFF	TGTGCCAGTAGTGATGAGGCAACTAATGAAAAACTGTTTTTT
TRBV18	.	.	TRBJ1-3	CASSGTGYSGNTIYF	TGTGCCAGCTCAGGCACAGGGTATTCTGGAAACACCATATATTTT
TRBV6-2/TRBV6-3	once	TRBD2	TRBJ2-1	CASSYSSGIYNEQFF	TGTGCCAGCAGTTACTCTAGCGGGATCTACAATGAGCAGTTCTTC
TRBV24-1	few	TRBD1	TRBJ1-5	CATAGGGNQPQHF	TGTGCCACCGCAGGGGGAGGCAATCAGCCCCAGCATTTT
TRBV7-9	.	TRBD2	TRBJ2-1	CASSQETSGHLEQFF	TGTGCCAGCAGCCAAGAGACTAGCGGCCACCTTGAGCAGTTCTTC
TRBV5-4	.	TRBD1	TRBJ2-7	CASSDPTGVEQYF	TGTGCCAGCAGCGACCCGACAGGGGTCGAGCAGTACTTC
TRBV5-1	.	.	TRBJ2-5	CASSLPTGDQETQYF	TGCGCCAGCAGCTTACCTACAGGAGACCAAGAGACCCAGTACTTC
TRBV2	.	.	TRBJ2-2	CASRVLPGGLFF	TGTGCCAGCAGGGTTCTTCCCGGGGGGCTGTTTTTT
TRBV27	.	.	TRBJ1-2	CASSRQGIYNYGYTF	TGTGCCAGCAGTCGCCAGGGGATTTATAACTATGGCTACACCTTC
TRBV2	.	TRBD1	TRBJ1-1	CATAGGDDRLNTEAFF	TGTGCCACTGCAGGGGGAGATGATAGGTTGAACACTGAAGCTTTCTTT
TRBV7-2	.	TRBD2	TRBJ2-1	CASSLETFSGGNEQFF	TGTGCCAGCAGCTTAGAGACCTTTAGCGGGGGCAATGAGCAGTTCTTC
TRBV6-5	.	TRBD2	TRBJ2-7	CASMTSGGSEQYF	TGTGCCAGCATGACTAGCGGGGGTTCCGAGCAGTACTTC
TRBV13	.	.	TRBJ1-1	CASSTTTANTEAFF	TGTGCCAGCAGCACCACGACAGCTAACACTGAAGCTTTCTTT
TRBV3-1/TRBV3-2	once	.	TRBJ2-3	CASSLGPTGGSTDTQYF	TGTGCCAGCAGCCTCGGACCCACAGGCGGTAGTACAGATACGCAGTATTTT
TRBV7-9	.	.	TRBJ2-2	CASSLISGGNTGELFF	TGTGCCAGCAGCTTAATCTCCGGGGGGAACACCGGGGAGCTGTTTTTT
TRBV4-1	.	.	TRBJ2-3	CASSSIGDTQYF	TGCGCCAGCAGCTCGATCGGGGATACGCAGTATTTT